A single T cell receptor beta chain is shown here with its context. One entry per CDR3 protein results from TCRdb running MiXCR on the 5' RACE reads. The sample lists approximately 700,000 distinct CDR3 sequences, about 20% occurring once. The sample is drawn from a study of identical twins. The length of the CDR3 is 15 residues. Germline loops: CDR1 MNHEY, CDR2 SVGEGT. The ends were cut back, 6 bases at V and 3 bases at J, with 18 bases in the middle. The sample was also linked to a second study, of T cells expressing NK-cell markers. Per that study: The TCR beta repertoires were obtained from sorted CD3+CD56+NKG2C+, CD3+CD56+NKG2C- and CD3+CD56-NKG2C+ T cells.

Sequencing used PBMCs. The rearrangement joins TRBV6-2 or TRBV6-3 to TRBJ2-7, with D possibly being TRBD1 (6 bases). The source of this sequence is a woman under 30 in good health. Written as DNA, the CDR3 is TGTGCCAGCAGAACCCCAGGGGCCGTCCGCTACGAGCAGTACTTC. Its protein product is CASRTPGAVRYEQYF.